Listed below are T cell receptor beta chains from one sample, sequenced in a study of blood T cells in healthy people across ages. Each CDR3 protein is one row after TCRdb ran MiXCR on the 5' RACE reads. The table shows about 1.5 million distinct CDR3 sequences, with around 40% occurring only once. Sequences were obtained from blood. The receptors shown here come from a woman younger than 30 in good health. Each CDR3 is given with its conserved first and last residue. Each record gives: V gene, J gene, CDR3 protein.

V gene: TRBV29-1; J gene: TRBJ1-2; CDR3 protein: CSGLSAYGYTF
V gene: TRBV20-1; J gene: TRBJ1-6; CDR3 protein: CSARLGTGFYNSPLHF
V gene: TRBV27; J gene: TRBJ2-7; CDR3 protein: CASRLGTVSYEQYF
V gene: TRBV20-1; J gene: .; CDR3 protein: CSASIAGPYYNEQYF
V gene: TRBV4-1; J gene: TRBJ1-4; CDR3 protein: CASRRRGTNEKLFF
V gene: TRBV7-3; J gene: TRBJ1-1; CDR3 protein: CASSSRQLTEAFF
V gene: TRBV29-1; J gene: TRBJ2-1; CDR3 protein: CSLGQGDEQFF
V gene: TRBV20-1; J gene: TRBJ2-1; CDR3 protein: CSARAGVEQFF
V gene: TRBV7-9; J gene: TRBJ2-7; CDR3 protein: CASSPPTSGVEQYF
V gene: TRBV4-2; J gene: TRBJ2-1; CDR3 protein: CASSPSLGLAGYNEQFF
V gene: TRBV7-8; J gene: TRBJ1-5; CDR3 protein: CASSLQALRSISNQPQHF
V gene: TRBV7-9; J gene: TRBJ2-4; CDR3 protein: CASSIRDRGGDEQYF
V gene: TRBV6-5; J gene: .; CDR3 protein: CASSRWTGEETQYF
V gene: TRBV7-8; J gene: TRBJ2-3; CDR3 protein: CASSLDWPFPSTDTQYF
V gene: TRBV20-1; J gene: TRBJ2-1; CDR3 protein: CSARRLRLAPYNEQFF
V gene: TRBV6-2/TRBV6-3; J gene: TRBJ2-3; CDR3 protein: CASNRGFTDTQYF
V gene: TRBV12-3/TRBV12-4; J gene: TRBJ2-4; CDR3 protein: CASRRLAETSYNEQYF
V gene: TRBV30; J gene: TRBJ2-7; CDR3 protein: CAGRTGSGAQYF
V gene: TRBV7-3; J gene: TRBJ2-1; CDR3 protein: CASSLVGGQSSYNEQFF
V gene: TRBV7-9; J gene: .; CDR3 protein: CASAQLWQYNEQYF
V gene: TRBV20-1; J gene: TRBJ2-2; CDR3 protein: CSGSGDTGELFF
V gene: TRBV12-3/TRBV12-4; J gene: TRBJ2-3; CDR3 protein: CAVGGRGTDTQYF
V gene: TRBV6-5; J gene: TRBJ2-1; CDR3 protein: CASSYSSRGNEQFF
V gene: TRBV13; J gene: .; CDR3 protein: CASSLGALTYEQYF
V gene: TRBV12-3/TRBV12-4; J gene: TRBJ2-1; CDR3 protein: CASSYSRSQTNEQFF
V gene: TRBV6-2/TRBV6-3; J gene: TRBJ2-4; CDR3 protein: CASRGVVDIQYF
V gene: TRBV13; J gene: TRBJ1-1; CDR3 protein: CASSLRDRGSTEAFF
V gene: TRBV20-1; J gene: .; CDR3 protein: CSAREGGGSLYEQYF
V gene: TRBV5-1; J gene: TRBJ2-5; CDR3 protein: CASSTGQGRGSFYNEQYF
V gene: TRBV4-3; J gene: TRBJ2-5; CDR3 protein: CASSQERADGETQYF
V gene: TRBV2; J gene: TRBJ1-6; CDR3 protein: CASSDSRSYNSPLHF
V gene: TRBV5-1; J gene: TRBJ2-1; CDR3 protein: CASSFGSPGNEQFF
V gene: TRBV5-5; J gene: TRBJ2-1; CDR3 protein: CASSLGQGVNEQFF
V gene: TRBV12-3/TRBV12-4; J gene: TRBJ2-5; CDR3 protein: CASSVSYQETQYF
V gene: TRBV7-2; J gene: TRBJ1-2; CDR3 protein: CASSLGRGQGGYTF
V gene: TRBV7-2; J gene: TRBJ1-4; CDR3 protein: CASSFRGGNEKLFF
V gene: TRBV7-9; J gene: TRBJ2-1; CDR3 protein: CASSSSYPLLAGVLLNEQFF
V gene: TRBV28; J gene: TRBJ1-2; CDR3 protein: CASRPPNYGYTF
V gene: TRBV3-1; J gene: TRBJ1-1; CDR3 protein: CASSQVGGPNTEAFF
V gene: TRBV28; J gene: TRBJ1-1; CDR3 protein: CAISRGYTEAFF
V gene: TRBV3-1; J gene: TRBJ1-2; CDR3 protein: CASSQESRPGGSNYGYTF
V gene: TRBV29-1; J gene: TRBJ1-1; CDR3 protein: CSVHRQGRETEAFF
V gene: TRBV5-1; J gene: TRBJ1-4; CDR3 protein: CASSFRGDGEKLFF
V gene: TRBV7-9; J gene: TRBJ2-1; CDR3 protein: CASSYWAGDYGEQFF
V gene: TRBV12-3/TRBV12-4; J gene: TRBJ2-3; CDR3 protein: CASLRWGGNTDTQYF
V gene: TRBV3-1; J gene: TRBJ2-1; CDR3 protein: CASSQGYLWGGNEQFF
V gene: TRBV27; J gene: TRBJ2-7; CDR3 protein: CASSKQGQVYEQYF
V gene: TRBV12-3/TRBV12-4; J gene: TRBJ2-4; CDR3 protein: CASSSTLRILNRQQYF
V gene: TRBV20-1; J gene: TRBJ2-3; CDR3 protein: CSANHAGMWADTQYF
V gene: TRBV29-1; J gene: TRBJ2-7; CDR3 protein: CSVATRYSYEQYF
V gene: TRBV10-3; J gene: TRBJ1-2; CDR3 protein: CAISDGGSHGYTF
V gene: TRBV4-3; J gene: TRBJ2-5; CDR3 protein: CASSQSAGVGETQYF
V gene: TRBV20-1; J gene: TRBJ1-5; CDR3 protein: CSATTGTGHQPQHF
V gene: TRBV10-3; J gene: TRBJ2-7; CDR3 protein: CAISEDWGEQYF
V gene: TRBV9; J gene: .; CDR3 protein: CASSVDKRSYNEQYF
V gene: TRBV6-6; J gene: TRBJ1-3; CDR3 protein: CATLGTGFTGNTIYF
V gene: TRBV9; J gene: TRBJ2-1; CDR3 protein: CASSVGTSGSSYNEQFF
V gene: TRBV6-1; J gene: TRBJ2-1; CDR3 protein: CASSALVGRMDEQFF